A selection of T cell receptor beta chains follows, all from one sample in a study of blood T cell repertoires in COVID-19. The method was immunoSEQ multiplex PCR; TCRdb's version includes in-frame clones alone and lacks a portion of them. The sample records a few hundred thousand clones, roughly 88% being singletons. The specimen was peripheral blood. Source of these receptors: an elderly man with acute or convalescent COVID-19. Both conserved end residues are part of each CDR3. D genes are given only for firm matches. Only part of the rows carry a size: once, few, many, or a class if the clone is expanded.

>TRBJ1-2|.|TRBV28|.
CASSLGGVNYGYTF
TGTGCCAGCAGTTTAGGGGGCGTCAACTATGGCTACACCTTC
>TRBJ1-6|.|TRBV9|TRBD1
CASSHGQVLSYNSPLHF
TGTGCCAGCAGCCACGGACAGGTTCTCTCCTATAATTCACCCCTCCACTTT
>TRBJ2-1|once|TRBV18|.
CASSPSAHNEQFF
TGTGCCAGCTCACCTAGTGCCCACAATGAGCAGTTCTTC
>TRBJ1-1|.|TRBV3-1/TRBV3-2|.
CASHHLGQSTEAFF
TGTGCCAGCCACCACCTGGGGCAGAGCACTGAAGCTTTCTTT
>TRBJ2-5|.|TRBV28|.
CASSSGVQTQYF
TGTGCCAGCAGTTCCGGGGTCCAGACCCAGTACTTC
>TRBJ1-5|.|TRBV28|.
CASSLAQLSNQPQHF
TGTGCCAGCAGTCTAGCTCAGCTAAGCAATCAGCCCCAGCATTTT
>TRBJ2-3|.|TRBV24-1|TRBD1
CATSDPISGQGVSPDTQYF
TGTGCCACCAGTGATCCAATCTCCGGACAGGGGGTCTCCCCAGATACGCAGTATTTT
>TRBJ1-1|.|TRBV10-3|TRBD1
CAISSLDRGNTEAFF
TGTGCCATCAGTAGTCTAGACAGGGGGAACACTGAAGCTTTCTTT
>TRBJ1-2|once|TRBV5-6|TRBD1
CASSSGQTAYGYTF
TGTGCCAGCAGCTCGGGACAGACCGCCTATGGCTACACCTTC
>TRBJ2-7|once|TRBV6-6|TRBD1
CASVRDSSYEQYF
TGTGCCAGCGTCCGGGACAGCTCCTACGAGCAGTACTTC
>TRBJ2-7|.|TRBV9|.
CASSSTLGGYEQYF
TGTGCCAGCAGCTCAACCCTAGGAGGGTACGAGCAGTACTTC
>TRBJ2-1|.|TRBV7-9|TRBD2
CASSWGGNEQFF
TGTGCCAGCAGCTGGGGGGGGAATGAGCAGTTCTTC
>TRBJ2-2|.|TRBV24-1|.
CATNSQANTGELFF
TGTGCCACCAACTCACAGGCCAACACCGGGGAGCTGTTTTTT
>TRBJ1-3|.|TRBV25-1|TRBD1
CASRQTGAGSGNTIYF
TGTGCCAGCAGGCAAACAGGGGCAGGTTCCGGAAACACCATATATTTT
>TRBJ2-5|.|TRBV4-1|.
CASSQEAGNDVTQYF
TGCGCCAGCAGCCAAGAGGCGGGAAACGACGTGACCCAGTACTTC
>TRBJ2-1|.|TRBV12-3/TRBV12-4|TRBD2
CASNSGGNNEQFF
TGTGCCAGTAATAGCGGGGGAAACAATGAGCAGTTCTTC
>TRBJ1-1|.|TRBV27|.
CASSLQMNTEAFF
TGTGCCAGCAGTTTACAGATGAACACTGAAGCTTTCTTT
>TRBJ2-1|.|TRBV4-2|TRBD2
CASSPDPSGRPYNEQFF
TGTGCCAGCAGCCCAGACCCTAGCGGGAGACCCTACAATGAGCAGTTCTTC
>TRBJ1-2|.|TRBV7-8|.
CASKNPAGGYTF
TGTGCCAGCAAGAACCCAGCAGGGGGCTACACCTTC